These 2 T cell receptor beta chains were all obtained from the same sample, sequenced in a study of long-term antiretroviral therapy in people with HIV (dated by TCRdb to between 2021 and 2024). The immunoSEQ hsTCRB v3.0 assay was used at survey level resolution to sequence the TRB variable region. This is the immuneACCESS table as TCRdb keeps it, with only in-frame sequences that have V and J called. A part of the clones is gone; compared with another copy, unresolved V genes explain less than half, and the rest is unexplained. The sample table lists approximately 30,000 clones, about 82% of them with a count of one. The top ten clones comprise about 11% of the sample. Sample: unsorted PBMCs, taken 0.8 years before starting antiretroviral therapy. Receptor source: a man aged 18 to 35 with HIV.

J is TRBJ1-1 and V is TRBV10-2; D is uncertain. Looked up from germline, CDR1 is WSHSY and CDR2 is SAAADI. Trimming stripped 6 bases from V and 3 bases from J, with 14 bases between. This CDR3 region has 14 residues. The CDR3 is CASREGTGYTEAFF. CDR3 DNA sequence: TGCGCCAGCAGGGAGGGTACGGGTTACACTGAAGCTTTCTTT.

With respect to this clone: The same CDR3 is also encoded by other DNA sequences in this sample. The genes are TRBV4-1 and TRBJ2-1, with D possibly being TRBD1 (6 bases). The germline V gene has CDR1 MGHRA and CDR2 YSYEKL. The CDR3 covers 13 residues. With 4 bases removed from V and 7 bases from J, the gap between germline ends came to 11 bases. In DNA form, the CDR3 reads TGCGCCAGCAGCCTACAAACAGGGAATGAGCAGTTCTTC. It codes for CASSLQTGNEQFF.